Listed here are 19 T cell receptor beta chains from one sample, sequenced in a study of blood T cell repertoires in COVID-19. Sequencing was performed with immunoSEQ multiplex PCR; in TCRdb, only in-frame clones are kept and a portion is missing. The sample lists just under 70,000 clones; just over 85% were seen once. The material sequenced was peripheral blood. These receptors originate from a man aged 25 to 40 with acute or convalescent COVID-19.

The chain has TRBV28 and TRBJ1-5; 7 bases match TRBD1. CDR1 and CDR2 from the germline V gene are MDHEN and SYDVKM. The CDR3 is made up of 14 amino acids. V shed 5 bases, J shed 7 bases, and the junction held 8 bases outside the gene matches. CDR3 loop: CASSLDRVGQPQHF. CDR3 nucleotide sequence: TGTGCCAGCAGTCTCGACAGGGTAGGACAGCCCCAGCATTTT.

The chain has TRBV19 and TRBJ2-5, with D possibly being TRBD1 (6 bases). Germline V gene lookup returns CDR1 LNHDA and CDR2 SQIVND (reference sequence). Trimming shortened V by 4 bases and J by 2 bases, and 11 bases separated the two germline ends. The CDR3 spans 14 residues. CDR3 sequence (DNA): TGTGCCAGTAGTAACGGCAGGGGTCAAGAGACCCAGTACTTC. Translating it yields CASSNGRGQETQYF.

The chain carries TRBV30 and TRBJ2-7; TRBD1 is a possible D gene (6 bases). The germline gives CDR1 GTSNPN, CDR2 SVGIG (reference sequence). The CDR3 runs to 14 residues. With 0 bases removed from V and 3 bases from J, the gap between germline ends came to 12 bases. CDR3 nucleotides: TGTGCCTGGAGTGTAGCAACAGGGAACTACGAGCAGTACTTC. This translates into CAWSVATGNYEQYF.

This chain links TRBV4-1 with TRBJ2-7; D is unresolved. Germline V gene lookup returns CDR1 MGHRA and CDR2 YSYEKL. This CDR3 has 15 amino acids. Trimming removed 3 bases from V and 3 bases from J, with 15 bases in between. The CDR3 loop is CASSHTFQENYEQYF. The CDR3 coding sequence is TGCGCCAGCAGCCACACATTTCAGGAAAACTACGAGCAGTACTTC.

The J gene is TRBJ2-2, the V gene TRBV3-1 (or the pseudogene TRBV3-2); D is ambiguous. This CDR3 has 12 amino acids. Germline loops: CDR1 LGHDT, CDR2 YNNKEL (reference sequence). V lost 4 bases and J 6 bases, leaving 6 bases between the germline ends. The CDR3 coding sequence is TGTGCCAGCAGCCTCGGTGCCGGGGAGCTGTTTTTT. Encoded protein: CASSLGAGELFF.

Comment on this clone: Additional DNA sequences in this sample encode the identical CDR3. The CDR3 sequence: CASSAGSYEQYF. The CDR3 DNA reads TGCGCCAGCAGCGCGGGATCGTACGAGCAGTACTTC. The chain carries TRBV5-1 and TRBJ2-7, with D perhaps matching TRBD2 (6 bases). This CDR3 comprises 12 residues. CDR1 SGHRS and CDR2 YFSETQ come from the germline V gene. Trimming took off 4 bases at V and 4 bases at J, with 9 bases between the two ends.

CDR3 loop: CASSSQVDYGYTF. The CDR3 nucleotides read TGTGCCAGCAGCTCACAGGTGGACTATGGCTACACCTTC. The chain carries TRBV7-9 and TRBJ1-2, with D maybe TRBD1 (5 bases). The CDR3 loop spans 13 amino acids. Looked up from germline, CDR1 is SEHNR and CDR2 is FQNEAQ (reference sequence). V was clipped by 4 bases and J by 3 bases, with 9 bases between them.

The gene calls are TRBV30 and TRBJ2-3; 9 bases are shared with TRBD2. Germline CDR1 is GTSNPN and CDR2 is SVGIG (reference sequence). This CDR3 is 16 amino acids long. V lost 0 bases, J lost 2 bases, and 6 bases stayed unmatched. CDR3: CAWSVLLAGTTDTQYF. CDR3 bases: TGTGCCTGGAGTGTACTGCTAGCGGGGACCACAGATACGCAGTATTTT.

The rearrangement uses TRBV5-1 and TRBJ2-7; 9 bases are a match to TRBD2. Germline CDR1 SGHRS, CDR2 YFSETQ. Trimming took 1 base from V and 3 from J; bases not matched to a gene: 8. There are 16 residues in the CDR3. CDR3 in DNA: TGCGCCAGCAGCTTGTGGTCTAGCGGGACCCTCTACGAGCAGTACTTC. As protein: CASSLWSSGTLYEQYF.

This clone was counted a single time. The rearrangement uses TRBV3-1 (or the pseudogene TRBV3-2) and TRBJ2-7; D is unresolved. The germline CDR1 and CDR2 sequences are LGHDT and YNNKEL (reference sequence). Trimming stripped 0 bases from V and 0 bases from J, with 12 bases between. The CDR3 covers 16 residues. The CDR3 loop is CASSQDLSTNSYEQYF. Written as DNA, the CDR3 is TGTGCCAGCAGCCAAGATCTGAGTACTAACTCCTACGAGCAGTACTTC.

This sequence joins TRBV28 and TRBJ1-1, with 8 bases lining up with TRBD1. This CDR3 is 17 amino acids long. Trimming cost V 8 bases and J 0 bases; bases outside gene matches: 14. In germline, CDR1 is MDHEN, CDR2 SYDVKM. The CDR3: CASGTDREGLMNTEAFF. The CDR3 coding sequence is TGTGCCAGCGGGACGGACAGGGAAGGACTCATGAACACTGAAGCTTTCTTT.

This clone has a single count. The chain's CDR3 is CATMAGRADTQYF. The DNA of the CDR3 is TGCGCCACCATGGCTGGGAGGGCAGATACGCAGTATTTT. The J gene is TRBJ2-3, the V gene TRBV10-2; 7 positions match TRBD2. This CDR3 is 13 amino acids long. CDR1 is WSHSY and CDR2 is SAAADI in the germline V gene. Trimming took 10 bases from V and 4 from J; bases not matched to a gene: 8.

CDR3 sequence: CASSFRPTGRGVNSPLHF. The CDR3 region has the DNA TGTGCCAGCAGTTTCCGCCCGACAGGGCGAGGCGTCAATTCACCCCTCCACTTT. The chain employs TRBV27 and TRBJ1-6; 7 bases match TRBD1. The CDR3 is 18 amino acids. Germline V gives CDR1 MNHEY, CDR2 SMNVEV (reference sequence). The J segment lost 7 bases and the V segment lost 3 bases, leaving 15 bases of the junction unmatched.

V usage is TRBV5-1 and J usage is TRBJ2-7; 8 nucleotides agree with TRBD1. The CDR3 extends over 13 amino acids. V dropped 4 bases and J dropped 4; count of bases not matched to a gene: 4. CDR1 and CDR2 from the germline V gene are SGHRS and YFSETQ. For the CDR3, the DNA is TGCGCCAGCAGCCTGACAGGGGTTTACGAGCAGTACTTC. Protein sequence: CASSLTGVYEQYF.

The gene calls are TRBV19 and TRBJ1-5; D not certain. The CDR3 contains 15 residues. The germline V gene encodes CDR1 LNHDA and CDR2 SQIVND (reference sequence). Trimming pared 3 bases from V and 1 base from J, leaving 10 bases between. For the CDR3, the DNA is TGTGCCAGTAGTATCCGAGGGAAGAGCAATCAGCCCCAGCATTTT. Its protein is CASSIRGKSNQPQHF.

The genes are TRBV2 and TRBJ1-1; D perhaps matches TRBD1 (5 bases). The V end lost 6 bases, the J end lost 5 bases, and 13 bases lay between the germline ends. The CDR3 spans 13 residues. Germline V gene data show CDR1 as SNHLY and CDR2 as FYNNEI. CDR3 nucleotides: TGTGCCAGCAGCGAATTCAGGGAAACTGAAGCTTTCTTT. It specifies CASSEFRETEAFF.

The CDR3 is CASSVGRGYNEQFF. The CDR3 DNA reads TGTGCCAGCAGCGTAGGTAGGGGTTACAATGAGCAGTTCTTC. The chain uses TRBV9 and TRBJ2-1; perhaps TRBD1 as D (5 bases). Trimming cost V 0 bases and J 4 bases, with 8 bases left between them. CDR3 length: 14 residues. Germline assignment: CDR1 SGDLS and CDR2 YYNGEE. Filled out from reference TRBV9 and TRBJ2-1, the complete variable domain reads DSGVTQTPKHLITATGQRVTLRCSPRSGDLSVYWYQQSLDQGLQFLIQYYNGEERAKGNILERFSAQQFPDLHSELNLSSLELGDSALYFCASSVGRGYNEQFFGPGTRLTVL.

The V and J genes are TRBV7-6 and TRBJ1-5; D unresolved. The CDR3 contains 15 residues. Germline values: CDR1 SGHVS, CDR2 FNYEAQ. Deletions cut 0 bases from V and 0 bases from J, with 6 bases between. This CDR3 reads CASSLARNSNQPQHF. The DNA of the CDR3 is TGTGCCAGCAGCTTAGCCAGAAATAGCAATCAGCCCCAGCATTTT.

V and J are TRBV12-3 or TRBV12-4 and TRBJ2-7; tentative D call: TRBD1 (6 bases). V was pared by 7 bases and J by 2 bases, with 12 bases between. The CDR3 contains 13 residues. The CDR3 bases are TGTGCCAGCAAGGGACAAGGAGCCTACGAGCAGTACTTC. The encoded protein is CASKGQGAYEQYF.